This T cell receptor (beta chain) was found in a study of T cells in localized non-small cell lung cancer. General observations from the study: Turning up in adjacent lung were a median around 58 of the top 100 tumor clones.

Details on this clone: As yet, its antigen is unknown.

The method was immunoSEQ multiplex PCR; TCRdb's version includes in-frame clones alone and lacks a portion of them. Of 20,000 to 25,000 clones listed, approximately 90% are singletons. The V gene's germline CDR1 is LNHDA and CDR2 SQIVND (reference sequence). Deletions cut 5 bases from V and 2 bases from J, with 13 bases between. This CDR3 comprises 14 residues. The rearrangement uses TRBV19 and TRBJ2-7; TRBD2 is a possible D gene (6 bases). The specimen was peripheral blood mononuclear cells, collected before any cancer treatment. This clonotype was obtained from a woman aged 35-70 years with stage III lung adenocarcinoma. The CDR3 spells CASSGQGGPYEQYF. For the CDR3, the DNA is TGTGCCAGTAGTGGCCAGGGAGGCCCCTACGAGCAGTACTTC.